Presented here are 15 T cell receptor beta chains from one specimen sequenced in a study of blood T cell repertoires in COVID-19. The data were produced by immunoSEQ multiplex PCR, yet TCRdb's version contains in-frame clones alone and is incomplete. The table lists 160,000 or so clones, about 84% of them singletons. What was sequenced was PBMCs or T cells enriched from blood (not recorded which). The receptor source for this set is a woman in her thirties or forties with acute COVID-19.

The genes are TRBV9 and TRBJ1-1; D gene unclear. Germline V CDR1 and CDR2: SGDLS, YYNGEE. Trimming took 0 bases from V and 0 from J, leaving 9 bases between them. The CDR3 is 15 amino acids. The CDR3 loop reads CASSVAPGMNTEAFF. CDR3 in DNA: TGTGCCAGCAGCGTAGCCCCAGGCATGAACACTGAAGCTTTCTTT.

This clone was counted once. The chain links TRBV10-3 to TRBJ1-1; tentative D call: TRBD1 (6 bases). The CDR3 loop spans 13 amino acids. Per germline, CDR1 ENHRY and CDR2 SYGVKD. V was clipped by 4 bases and J by 3 bases, with 9 bases between them. The CDR3 bases are TGTGCCATCAGTGTGCAGGGGTACACTGAAGCTTTCTTT. It translates to CAISVQGYTEAFF.

Remarks on this clone: Other DNA sequences in this specimen translate into the identical CDR3. The chain joins TRBV5-1 to TRBJ2-3; D ambiguous. This CDR3 region has 14 residues. CDR1 is SGHRS, CDR2 YFSETQ, per germline. The germline V and J ends were trimmed by 0 bases and 1 base, with 6 bases remaining between them. CDR3 DNA sequence: TGCGCCAGCAGCTTGGGCGTGGGCACAGATACGCAGTATTTT. Translated: CASSLGVGTDTQYF.

This chain uses TRBV7-3 with TRBJ2-1; D is perhaps TRBD2 (6 bases). Germline values: CDR1 SGHTA, CDR2 FQGTGA. V lost 2 bases and J lost 6, with 11 bases in between. This CDR3 is 14 amino acids long. CDR3: CASSLGGGINEQFF. CDR3 DNA: TGTGCCAGCAGCTTAGGAGGAGGGATCAATGAGCAGTTCTTC. The full variable domain, with the rest looked up from reference TRBV7-3 and TRBJ2-1, is GAGVSQTPSNKVTEKGKYVELRCDPISGHTALYWYRQSLGQGPEFLIYFQGTGAADDSGLPNDRFFAVRPEGSVSTLKIQRTERGDSAVYLCASSLGGGINEQFFGPGTRLTVL.

This clone was picked up a small number of times. J is TRBJ2-1 and V is TRBV6-1, with 8 bases that match TRBD2. Looked up from germline, CDR1 is MNHNS and CDR2 is SASEGT. Trimming took 2 bases from V and 3 from J; bases not matched to a gene: 6. This CDR3 contains 16 residues. CDR3 sequence reads: CASSESVAGNYNEQFF. The CDR3 DNA is TGTGCCAGCAGTGAATCGGTAGCGGGAAACTACAATGAGCAGTTCTTC.

The chain uses TRBV4-2 and TRBJ2-3; no clear D. Trimming left V 2 bases short and J 3 bases short, with 6 bases between. Per germline, CDR1 LGHNA and CDR2 YNFKEQ. This CDR3 region has 13 residues. The CDR3, as DNA: TGTGCCAGCAGCCAACCTCAGACAGATACGCAGTATTTT. It yields the protein CASSQPQTDTQYF.

This chain connects TRBV5-1 to TRBJ2-7; 10 nucleotides line up with TRBD1. This CDR3 is 14 amino acids long. Germline CDR1 reads SGHRS; CDR2 reads YFSETQ. Losses at the gene ends were 3 bases for V and 4 bases for J; bases not matched to a gene: 4. CDR3 region: CASSWDRGAYEQYF. CDR3 DNA: TGCGCCAGCAGCTGGGACAGGGGTGCATACGAGCAGTACTTC.

J is TRBJ2-5 and V is TRBV7-9, with D possibly matching TRBD1 (6 bases). Trimming cost V 5 bases and J 3 bases, with 16 bases left between them. From germline, CDR1 is SEHNR and CDR2 FQNEAQ (reference sequence). The CDR3 is made up of 15 amino acids. CDR3 sequence: CASSPGQGIEETQYF. CDR3 bases: TGTGCCAGCAGCCCGGGGCAGGGGATAGAAGAGACCCAGTACTTC.

The chain is built from TRBV24-1 and TRBJ2-1; TRBD1 matches at 10 bases. This CDR3 is built from 16 residues. J was trimmed by 8 bases and V by 3 bases; bases with no gene match: 9. Germline V gives CDR1 KGHDR, CDR2 SFDVKD. The DNA of the CDR3 is TGTGCCACCAGTGATGGCGGGACAGGGGTTGTCGATGAGCAGTTCTTC. Its translation is CATSDGGTGVVDEQFF.

The V gene is TRBV4-2, the J gene TRBJ2-3; D perhaps matches TRBD2 (5 bases). The germline CDR1 and CDR2 sequences are LGHNA and YNFKEQ. CDR3 length equals 15 residues. Trimming took 6 bases from V and 4 from J, leaving 17 bases between them. The CDR3 is CASSPLEADSDTQYF. The CDR3 DNA follows: TGTGCCAGCAGTCCACTGGAGGCAGATTCAGATACGCAGTATTTT.

There are a few counts of this clone. The chain combines TRBV5-8 with TRBJ2-4, with D maybe TRBD2 (6 bases). This CDR3 has 13 residues. V gave up 5 bases and J gave up 10 bases, with 16 bases separating them. Germline V gene lookup returns CDR1 SGHTS and CDR2 YDEGEE. For the CDR3, the DNA is TGTGCCAGCAGGGTCGGGGGATTAGGGATTCAGTACTTC. The encoded protein is CASRVGGLGIQYF.

This chain's CDR3 is CASSRKQGAETQYF. The CDR3 bases are TGTGCCAGCAGCCGAAAACAGGGGGCAGAGACCCAGTACTTC. The rearrangement uses TRBV5-5 and TRBJ2-5; TRBD1 matches at 9 bases. Germline V CDR1 and CDR2: SGHKS, YYEKEE (reference sequence). The CDR3 sequence is 14 residues long. Trimming took 4 bases from V and 4 from J; bases not matched to a gene: 5.

This clone has only one observation. The chain couples TRBV5-1 to TRBJ2-2, with D perhaps TRBD1 (5 bases). Germline V gives CDR1 SGHRS, CDR2 YFSETQ. The CDR3 consists of 14 residues. The V gene lost 1 base and the J gene lost 1 base, with 5 bases spanning the gap. The CDR3 here is CASSLTGNTGELFF. In nucleotides, the CDR3 is TGCGCCAGCAGCTTGACAGGGAACACCGGGGAGCTGTTTTTT. The whole variable domain, filled in from reference TRBV5-1 and TRBJ2-2, reads KAGVTQTPRYLIKTRGQQVTLSCSPISGHRSVSWYQQTPGQGLQFLFEYFSETQRNKGNFPGRFSGRQFSNSRSEMNVSTLELGDSALYLCASSLTGNTGELFFGEGSRLTVL.

This chain uses TRBV2 with TRBJ1-1; D is perhaps TRBD1 (5 bases). CDR3 size: 18 residues. Looked up from germline, CDR1 is SNHLY and CDR2 is FYNNEI. Trimming removed 5 bases at V and 0 bases at J, with 22 bases between. CDR3 in DNA: TGTGCCAGCAGTTTCCTGAAGGGAGGCAGACAGTTGAACACTGAAGCTTTCTTT. The encoded protein is CASSFLKGGRQLNTEAFF. The full variable domain, completed using reference TRBV2 and TRBJ1-1, is EPEVTQTPSHQVTQMGQEVILRCVPISNHLYFYWYRQILGQKVEFLVSFYNNEISEKSEIFDDQFSVERPDGSNFTLKIRSTKLEDSAMYFCASSFLKGGRQLNTEAFFGQGTRLTVV.

This sequence joins TRBV14 and TRBJ2-1; 7 positions match TRBD2. The germline V gene has CDR1 SGHDN and CDR2 FVKESK. The ends lost 0 bases at V and 12 bases at J; junction bases unmatched: 8. This CDR3 is 14 amino acids long. The CDR3 reads CASSQDSGGGRQFF. The CDR3 coding sequence is TGTGCCAGCAGCCAAGATAGCGGCGGGGGAAGGCAGTTCTTC. The variable domain in full, completed from reference TRBV14 and TRBJ2-1, reads EAGVTQFPSHSVIEKGQTVTLRCDPISGHDNLYWYRRVMGKEIKFLLHFVKESKQDESGMPNNRFLAERTGGTYSTLKVQPAELEDSGVYFCASSQDSGGGRQFFGPGTRLTVL.